This entry concerns a single TCR beta chain. V lost 4 bases and J lost 5; bases outside the gene matches: 10. The CDR3 length is 15 residues. Looked up from germline, CDR1 is LGHDT and CDR2 is YNNKEL (reference sequence). This record belongs to a study of blood T cell repertoires in COVID-19. The wider study: Sites across the United States, Italy and Spain contributed samples from acute and convalescent COVID-19. PBMCs, B-cell-depleted T cells, or T cells were the source of the cDNA or gDNA that made up the material.

Original analysis: Using reference gene primer amplification, nucleated cell counts were estimated. The assay was immunoSEQ multiplex PCR, and TCRdb's table has in-frame clones only and misses some. V and J calls and clone size are given by that table; D and trimming were obtained from the DNA. The sample comprises 170,000 or so clones, 80% of which are singletons, and approximately 6.2% rests with the top ten. The chain has TRBV3-1 (or the pseudogene TRBV3-2) and TRBJ2-5, with 7 bases that match TRBD1. The sample was peripheral blood. The sequence was obtained from a man between 65 and 80 years old with active or convalescent COVID-19. The DNA for the CDR3 is TGTGCCAGCAGCCCGAGAGGGGGCTCGGGGGAGACCCAGTACTTC. As protein: CASSPRGGSGETQYF.